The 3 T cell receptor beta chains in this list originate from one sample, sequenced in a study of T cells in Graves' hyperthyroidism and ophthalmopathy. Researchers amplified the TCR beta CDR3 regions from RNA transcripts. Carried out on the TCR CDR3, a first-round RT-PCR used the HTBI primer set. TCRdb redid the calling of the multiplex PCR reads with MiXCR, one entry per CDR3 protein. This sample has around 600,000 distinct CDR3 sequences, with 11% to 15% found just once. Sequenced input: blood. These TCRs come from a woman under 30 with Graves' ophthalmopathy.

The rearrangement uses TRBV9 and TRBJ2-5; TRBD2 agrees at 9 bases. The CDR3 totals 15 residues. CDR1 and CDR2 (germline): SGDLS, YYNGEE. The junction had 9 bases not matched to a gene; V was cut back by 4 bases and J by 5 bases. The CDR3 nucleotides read TGTGCCAGCAGCCCCGGACTAGCGATTGTCGAGACCCAGTACTTC. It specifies CASSPGLAIVETQYF.

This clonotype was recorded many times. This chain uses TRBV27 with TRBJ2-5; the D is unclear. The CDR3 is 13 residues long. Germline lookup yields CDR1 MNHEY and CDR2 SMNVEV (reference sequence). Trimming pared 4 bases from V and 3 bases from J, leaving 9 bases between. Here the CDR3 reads CASSYQSKETQYF. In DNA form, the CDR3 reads TGTGCCAGCAGTTACCAATCGAAAGAGACCCAGTACTTC.

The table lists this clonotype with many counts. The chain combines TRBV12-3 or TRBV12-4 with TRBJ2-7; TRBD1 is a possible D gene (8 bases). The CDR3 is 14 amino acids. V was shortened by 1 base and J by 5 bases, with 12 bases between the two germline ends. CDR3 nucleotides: TGTGCCAGCAGTTTAGGGACAGGGACTAACGAGCAGTACTTC. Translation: CASSLGTGTNEQYF.